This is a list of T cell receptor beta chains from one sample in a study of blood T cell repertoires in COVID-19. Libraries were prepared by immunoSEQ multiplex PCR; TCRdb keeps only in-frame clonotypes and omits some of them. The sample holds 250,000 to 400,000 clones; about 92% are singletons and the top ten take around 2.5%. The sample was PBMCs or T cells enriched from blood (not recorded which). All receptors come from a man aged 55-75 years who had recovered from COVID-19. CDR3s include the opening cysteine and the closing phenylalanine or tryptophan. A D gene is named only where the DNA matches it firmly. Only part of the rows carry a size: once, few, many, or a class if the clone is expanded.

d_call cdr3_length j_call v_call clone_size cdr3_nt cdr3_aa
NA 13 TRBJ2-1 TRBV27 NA TGTGCCAGCAGTTTATTCTGGGGCCATGAGCAGTTCTTC CASSLFWGHEQFF
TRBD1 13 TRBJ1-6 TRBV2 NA TGTGCCAGCGGGACAGGGTATAATTCACCCCTCCACTTT CASGTGYNSPLHF
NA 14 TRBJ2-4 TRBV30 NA TGTGCCTGGAGTATGGGGGGAATTTGGGACATTCAGTACTTC CAWSMGGIWDIQYF
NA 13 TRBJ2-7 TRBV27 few TGTGCCAGCAGCTATACTTCTAACTACGAGCAGTACTTC CASSYTSNYEQYF
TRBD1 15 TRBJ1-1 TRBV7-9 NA TGTGCCAGCAGCTTAGCACAGGGGGCGAGAACTGAAGCTTTCTTT CASSLAQGARTEAFF
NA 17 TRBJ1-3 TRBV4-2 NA TGTGCCAGCAGCCTGTCTCCCGAAGTGGAGGCTGGAAACACCATATATTTT CASSLSPEVEAGNTIYF
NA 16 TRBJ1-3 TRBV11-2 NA TGTGCCAGCAGTCCAATGGACACCTACTCTGGAAACACCATATATTTT CASSPMDTYSGNTIYF
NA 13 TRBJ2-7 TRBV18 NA TGTGCCAGCTCAAGAGGACAGACCTACGAGCAGTACTTC CASSRGQTYEQYF
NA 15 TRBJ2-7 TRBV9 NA TGTGCCAGCATCAATCCTAGCGACACCTCCTACGAGCAGTACTTC CASINPSDTSYEQYF
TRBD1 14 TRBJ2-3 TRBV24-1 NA TGTGCCACCAGTGACCGACCGGGACAGAATACGCAGTATTTT CATSDRPGQNTQYF
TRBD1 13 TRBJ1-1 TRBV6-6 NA TGTGCCAGCAGCCTCGACAGGGGGACTGAAGCTTTCTTT CASSLDRGTEAFF
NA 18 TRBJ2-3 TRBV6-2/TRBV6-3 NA TGTGCCAGCAGTTACTCGTGGTTTGCGGGGACTAGCACAGATACGCAGTATTTT CASSYSWFAGTSTDTQYF
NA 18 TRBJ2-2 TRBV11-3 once TGTGCCAGCAGCTTCCACCGGGGTAGCAGGCAGAACACCGGGGAGCTGTTTTTT CASSFHRGSRQNTGELFF
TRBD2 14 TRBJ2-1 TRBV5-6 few TGTGCCAGCAGCGAAAGCGGGAGCCTAAATGAGCAGTTCTTC CASSESGSLNEQFF
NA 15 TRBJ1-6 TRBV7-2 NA TGTGCCAGCAGCTTAGCGGCAGGGATTAATTCACCCCTCCACTTT CASSLAAGINSPLHF